This passage covers 27 T cell receptor beta chains from one sample sequenced in a study of shared clonotypes between healthy human individuals. Using immunoSEQ multiplex PCR, the repertoire was profiled, and TCRdb retains in-frame clones only, with some absent. Here the sample spans more than 2 million clones, 95% being singletons. Sample: naive CD4+ T cells sorted from blood. Subset of the sample: CD45RA+ positively selected. The receptors stem from a man aged 18-30 years in good health.

For the CDR3, the DNA is TGTGCCAGCAGCCAAGGGTCGCGATTGAGTACTTCGCTTGGAGCCCAGTACTTC. It translates to CASSQGSRLSTSLGAQYF. The chain recombines TRBV4-2 with TRBJ2-5, with D unresolved. CDR3 size: 18 residues. The V gene lost 1 base and the J gene lost 9 bases, with 27 bases spanning the gap. CDR1 is LGHNA and CDR2 is YNFKEQ in the germline V gene.

The rearrangement joins TRBV18 to TRBJ2-7, with TRBD2 matching 9 bases. Germline assignment: CDR1 KGHSH and CDR2 LQKENI. V lost 3 bases, J lost 7 bases, and 7 bases stayed unmatched. The CDR3 runs to 14 residues. The CDR3 spells CASSPVVGLAEQYF. The CDR3 DNA sequence: TGTGCCAGCTCACCCGTCGTGGGACTAGCAGAGCAGTACTTC.

The chain uses TRBV14 and TRBJ1-3; D gene uncertain. Looked up from germline, CDR1 is SGHDN and CDR2 is FVKESK. Trimming took 1 base from V and 8 from J, leaving 15 bases between them. This CDR3 spans 15 amino acids. CDR3 sequence reads: CASSQVGRVIDTIYF. CDR3 nucleotides: TGTGCCAGCAGCCAAGTGGGCCGGGTAATCGACACCATATATTTT.

The gene calls are TRBV5-1 and TRBJ1-1, with 8 bases identical to TRBD1. The CDR3 runs 15 residues. CDR1 and CDR2 from the germline V gene are SGHRS and YFSETQ. The V segment lost 0 bases and the J segment 2 bases; nucleotides outside the gene matches: 3. The CDR3 nucleotides are TGCGCCAGCAGCTTGGTTCAGGGGGCTAACACTGAAGCTTTCTTT. It specifies CASSLVQGANTEAFF.

The CDR3: CASSFGGGYEQYF. The CDR3 DNA reads TGTGCCAGCAGTTTTGGCGGTGGCTACGAGCAGTACTTC. The rearrangement links TRBV27 to TRBJ2-7; D not resolved. The CDR3 is 13 residues long. Trimming took 3 bases from V and 3 from J, leaving 9 bases between them. Germline-derived CDR1 and CDR2 are MNHEY and SMNVEV (reference sequence).

This chain joins TRBV4-1 and TRBJ2-5, with TRBD2 matching 9 bases. The V and J ends lost 0 bases and 6 bases, in that order; junction bases with no gene match: 11. Germline lookup yields CDR1 MGHRA and CDR2 YSYEKL. The CDR3 sequence is 17 residues long. The CDR3 region is CASSQEGGSGSFKTQYF. CDR3 nucleotides: TGCGCCAGCAGCCAAGAAGGGGGTAGCGGGAGTTTTAAGACCCAGTACTTC.

The rearrangement links TRBV28 to TRBJ2-3; tentatively, D is TRBD2 (6 bases). The V end was cut by 5 bases, the J end by 4 bases, with 16 bases between. From germline, CDR1 is MDHEN and CDR2 SYDVKM. The CDR3 has 15 residues. The CDR3 loop reads CASSTREVGADTQYF. The DNA of the CDR3 is TGTGCCAGCAGTACCAGGGAGGTGGGTGCAGATACGCAGTATTTT.

The CDR3 reads CASSLNSGLSTDTQYF. The CDR3 nucleotides read TGTGCCAGCAGCTTAAACTCGGGACTTAGCACAGATACGCAGTATTTT. The chain uses TRBV7-2 and TRBJ2-3; D might be TRBD2 (6 bases). Germline V gene lookup returns CDR1 SGHTA and CDR2 FQGNSA. V dropped 2 bases and J dropped 0 bases, with 12 bases sitting between them. CDR3 length: 16 amino acids.

This clone was recorded once. The conserved closing phenylalanine or tryptophan is absent in this CDR3, likely reflecting a read error. The chain has TRBV7-3 and TRBJ1-4; D call uncertain. The V and J ends lost 4 bases and 0 bases respectively, with 6 bases between them. CDR1 and CDR2 (germline): SGHTA, FQGTGA. CDR3 size: 14 residues. CDR3 coding DNA: TGTGCCAGCAGCTCAGGTGCAACTAATGAAAAACTGTTTTCT. It specifies CASSSGATNEKLFS.

V and J are TRBV5-5 and TRBJ2-7; 14 nucleotides match TRBD2. The CDR3 has 17 amino acids. V was clipped by 4 bases and J by 3 bases; unmatched bases: 9. Per the germline V gene, CDR1 is SGHKS and CDR2 is YYEKEE (reference sequence). DNA for the CDR3: TGTGCCAGCAGCCAATCCGGGACTAGCGGGAGTATCTACGAGCAGTACTTC. This encodes CASSQSGTSGSIYEQYF.

The chain combines TRBV30 with TRBJ2-5; D uncertain. Germline V gene sequence: CDR1 GTSNPN, CDR2 SVGIG (reference sequence). Trimming left V 0 bases short and J 7 bases short, with 12 bases between. This CDR3 is built from 13 residues. The CDR3 DNA is TGTGCCTGGAGTGTAGTCTCCAGTGGGACCCAGTACTTC. Encoded protein: CAWSVVSSGTQYF.

The chain employs TRBV5-4 and TRBJ2-1; 7 positions agree with TRBD2. There are 13 residues in the CDR3. Germline loops: CDR1 SGHNT, CDR2 YYREEE (reference sequence). V dropped 4 bases and J dropped 9; count of bases not matched to a gene: 7. The CDR3 nucleotides are TGTGCCAGCAGCAAGACTAGCCTTTCTGAGCAGTTCTTC. This translates into CASSKTSLSEQFF.

The rearrangement joins TRBV5-1 to TRBJ2-1, with D perhaps TRBD1 (6 bases). CDR3 size: 14 residues. Trimming removed 4 bases from V and 7 bases from J, with 15 bases in between. Germline CDR1 is SGHRS and CDR2 is YFSETQ. CDR3 loop: CASSQGSSGNEQFF. DNA of the CDR3: TGCGCCAGCAGCCAGGGGTCGTCGGGTAATGAGCAGTTCTTC.

This chain links TRBV10-3 with TRBJ2-5; TRBD2 matches at 8 bases. The ends lost 6 bases at V and 3 bases at J; junction bases unmatched: 3. This CDR3 contains 13 residues. Germline-derived CDR1 and CDR2 are ENHRY and SYGVKD. CDR3 residues: CAIRREGEETQYF. The CDR3 nucleotides are TGTGCCATCAGACGGGAGGGAGAAGAGACCCAGTACTTC.

This clone was seen just once. The chain joins TRBV7-2 to TRBJ2-7, with 8 positions matching TRBD2. V gave up 4 bases and J gave up 1 base; unmatched junction bases: 12. This CDR3 is built from 17 residues. CDR1 is SGHTA and CDR2 is FQGNSA in the germline V gene. The CDR3 loop reads CASSSRGGAAPSYEQYF. CDR3 bases: TGTGCCAGCAGCTCCCGGGGGGGGGCCGCCCCTTCCTACGAGCAGTACTTC.

V usage is TRBV18 and J usage is TRBJ1-1, with D uncertain. Germline V gene data show CDR1 as KGHSH and CDR2 as LQKENI. This CDR3 contains 15 residues. V lost 5 bases to trimming and J lost 3 bases, with 16 bases between them. CDR3 sequence: CASSRSRRLDTEAFF. For the CDR3, the DNA is TGTGCCAGCTCAAGATCCCGCCGGCTCGACACTGAAGCTTTCTTT.

Concerning this clone itself: Other nucleotide sequences in the sample specify the same CDR3. V gene TRBV29-1 combines with J gene TRBJ2-3, with 13 bases fitting TRBD2. The germline V gene has CDR1 SQVTM and CDR2 ANQGSEA. V trimming: 3 bases; J trimming: 2 bases; junction bases outside the gene matches: 2. The CDR3 consists of 15 residues. In DNA form, the CDR3 reads TGCAGCGTTGAGGGACTAGCGGGGATCACAGATACGCAGTATTTT. Its protein product is CSVEGLAGITDTQYF.

J is TRBJ1-5 and V is TRBV30; D unclear. CDR3 length equals 13 residues. The germline V gene encodes CDR1 GTSNPN and CDR2 SVGIG (reference sequence). V lost 1 base to trimming and J lost 5 bases, with 9 bases between them. In nucleotides, the CDR3 is TGTGCCTGGAGTGACATCCCTGATCAGCCCCAGCATTTT. Translated: CAWSDIPDQPQHF.

This clone occurred once. The chain joins TRBV19 to TRBJ2-7; maybe TRBD2 (5 bases). Deletions cut 4 bases from V and 6 bases from J, with 19 bases between. Germline V gene data show CDR1 as LNHDA and CDR2 as SQIVND (reference sequence). CDR3 length: 15 amino acids. CDR3 sequence (DNA): TGTGCCAGTAGTACTGGGAACAAAGGAGGTGTCGAGCAGTACTTC. Its translation is CASSTGNKGGVEQYF.

This clone has a single count. This chain connects TRBV6-1 to TRBJ1-4; D is ambiguous. The V end was cut by 4 bases, the J end by 4 bases, with 7 bases between. The CDR3 totals 13 residues. Germline V gene sequence: CDR1 MNHNS, CDR2 SASEGT. In nucleotides, the CDR3 is TGTGCCAGCAGTGTTCAAAGTAATGAAAAACTGTTTTTT. Its protein is CASSVQSNEKLFF.

In regard to this clone: Other nucleotide sequences in the sample specify the same CDR3. The CDR3 protein is CASSLDRGQPQHF. The DNA of the CDR3 is TGTGCCAGCTCACTGGACAGGGGTCAGCCCCAGCATTTT. The genes are TRBV18 and TRBJ1-5; TRBD1 agrees at 9 bases. The germline CDR1 and CDR2 sequences are KGHSH and LQKENI. V dropped 4 bases and J dropped 6; count of bases not matched to a gene: 1. The CDR3 consists of 13 residues.

The chain carries TRBV6-4 and TRBJ1-2, with D perhaps matching TRBD1 (5 bases). The germline V gene has CDR1 MRHNA and CDR2 SNTAGT. This CDR3 comprises 13 residues. The V end was cut by 8 bases, the J end by 4 bases, with 14 bases between. CDR3 amino acids: CASRHDSSYGYTF. The CDR3 DNA follows: TGTGCCAGCCGCCATGACAGCTCCTATGGCTACACCTTC.

V and J are TRBV29-1 and TRBJ1-6; tentative D call: TRBD1 (5 bases). CDR1 is SQVTM, CDR2 ANQGSEA, per germline. The CDR3 has 21 amino acids. Trimming stripped 2 bases from V and 8 bases from J, with 34 bases between. The CDR3 reads CSVEHSPGTERQPGTYSPLHF. The CDR3 DNA reads as TGCAGCGTTGAACATAGCCCCGGGACGGAACGCCAACCTGGGACTTATTCACCCCTCCACTTT. Full variable domain (remainder filled in from reference TRBV29-1 and TRBJ1-6): SAVISQKPSRDICQRGTSLTIQCQVDSQVTMMFWYRQQPGQSLTLIATANQGSEATYESGFVIDKFPISRPNLTFSTLTVSNMSPEDSSIYLCSVEHSPGTERQPGTYSPLHFGNGTRLTVT.

This chain joins TRBV19 and TRBJ2-3, with no clear D. CDR1 is LNHDA, CDR2 SQIVND, per germline (reference sequence). CDR3 length equals 14 residues. V dropped 1 base and J dropped 0 bases, with 5 bases sitting between them. CDR3 sequence reads: CASSIGASTDTQYF. The CDR3 DNA is TGTGCCAGTAGTATAGGAGCTAGCACAGATACGCAGTATTTT.

This clone was seen a single time. V usage is TRBV5-1 and J usage is TRBJ2-3, with D unresolved. Germline values: CDR1 SGHRS, CDR2 YFSETQ. Trimming took off 0 bases at V and 0 bases at J, with 14 bases between the two ends. The CDR3 has 17 amino acids. CDR3 sequence reads: CASSLEPGTPSTDTQYF. The DNA of the CDR3 is TGCGCCAGCAGCTTGGAGCCAGGTACCCCTAGCACAGATACGCAGTATTTT.

V gene TRBV4-1 combines with J gene TRBJ2-7; D call uncertain. Per germline, CDR1 MGHRA and CDR2 YSYEKL. CDR3 size: 13 residues. V was clipped by 1 base and J by 3 bases, with 7 bases between them. The CDR3 sequence: CASSQAVDYEQYF. The CDR3 DNA sequence: TGCGCCAGCAGCCAAGCTGTTGACTACGAGCAGTACTTC.

V usage is TRBV18 and J usage is TRBJ2-7, with TRBD2 identical over 11 bases. This CDR3 has 19 amino acids. Germline loops: CDR1 KGHSH, CDR2 LQKENI. The trim removed 0 bases at V and 0 bases at J, leaving 10 bases unmatched. CDR3 bases: TGTGCCAGCTCACCACCCTTCGGTAGCGGGAGGGATAGCTCCTACGAGCAGTACTTC. Protein: CASSPPFGSGRDSSYEQYF.